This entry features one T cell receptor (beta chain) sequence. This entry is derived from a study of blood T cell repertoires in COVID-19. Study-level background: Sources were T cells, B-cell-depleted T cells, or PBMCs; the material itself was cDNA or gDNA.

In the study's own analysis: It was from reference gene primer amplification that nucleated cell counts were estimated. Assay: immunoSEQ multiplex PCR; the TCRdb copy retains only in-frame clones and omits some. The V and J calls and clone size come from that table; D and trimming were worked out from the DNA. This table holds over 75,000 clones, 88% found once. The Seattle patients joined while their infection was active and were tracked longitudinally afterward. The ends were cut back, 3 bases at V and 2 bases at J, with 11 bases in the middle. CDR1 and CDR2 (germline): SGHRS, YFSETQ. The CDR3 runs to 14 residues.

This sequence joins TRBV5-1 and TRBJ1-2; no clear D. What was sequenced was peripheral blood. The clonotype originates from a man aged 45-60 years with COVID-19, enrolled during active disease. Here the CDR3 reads CASSSQTGNYGYTF. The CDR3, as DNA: TGCGCCAGCAGCTCACAGACGGGGAACTATGGCTACACCTTC.